Listed here is a single T cell receptor (beta chain). Its antigen is not identified. Clones were read by immunoSEQ multiplex PCR, and TCRdb kept only the in-frame ones, dropping some. Among under 95,000 clones listed, approximately 95% were seen once. The source of the sample is a study of cytomegalovirus exposure and HLA in healthy donors. Findings and caveats of the study: The tendency of first-cohort TCR clusters to co-occur in the 120 validation repertoires was identified by a subsequent analysis. Most TCR sequences were uncommon, yet certain public TCRs appeared in many donors. Through in vitro validation, three CMV-associated chains were shown to be specific for CMV antigens.

This CDR3 contains 14 residues. V was clipped by 8 bases and J by 9 bases, with 20 bases between them. The germline V gene encodes CDR1 MNHEY and CDR2 SMNVEV (reference sequence). Material for sequencing was PBMCs. This chain connects TRBV27 to TRBJ2-1, with TRBD2 as a possible D gene (7 bases). This clonotype originated in a woman under 30 in good health and CMV-seronegative. The CDR3 DNA reads TGTGCCAGCGGACAAGGCGGGGGACACTCTGAGCAGTTCTTC. It specifies CASGQGGGHSEQFF.